The 6 T cell receptor beta chains in this list originate from one sample, sequenced in a study of cytomegalovirus exposure and HLA in healthy donors. The PCR contained 60 Vbeta and 13 Jbeta primers. TCRdb keeps only in-frame clones here, not all; method: immunoSEQ multiplex PCR. This sample has around 210,000 clones, with over 75% found just once. Material for sequencing was PBMCs. These receptors were taken from a boy between 10 and 17 years old in good health and CMV-seronegative.

The chain recombines TRBV30 with TRBJ2-1; 7 bases line up with TRBD2. V trimming: 5 bases; J trimming: 0 bases; junction bases outside the gene matches: 7. Per germline, CDR1 GTSNPN and CDR2 SVGIG (reference sequence). This CDR3 is 15 amino acids long. Here the CDR3 reads CAWDQAGSSYNEQFF. CDR3 in DNA: TGTGCCTGGGATCAAGCGGGGAGCTCCTACAATGAGCAGTTCTTC.

With regard to this clone: Other nucleotide sequences in the sample specify the same CDR3. The chain combines TRBV7-9 with TRBJ1-5; D is perhaps TRBD1 (5 bases). V lost 1 base and J lost 4, with 8 bases in between. The CDR3 runs 14 residues. CDR1 and CDR2 from the germline V gene are SEHNR and FQNEAQ (reference sequence). In DNA form, the CDR3 reads TGTGCCAGCAGCTTAGGGTCAGGGAATCAGCCCCAGCATTTT. It encodes CASSLGSGNQPQHF.

The rearrangement uses TRBV29-1 and TRBJ2-6, with D perhaps matching TRBD1 (5 bases). V was clipped by 4 bases and J by 0 bases, with 7 bases between them. The CDR3 is made up of 14 amino acids. The V gene's germline CDR1 is SQVTM and CDR2 ANQGSEA. In DNA form, the CDR3 reads TGCAGCGTTGGTAGGGGCTCTGGGGCCAACGTCCTGACTTTC. Its protein product is CSVGRGSGANVLTF.

The V and J genes are TRBV5-1 and TRBJ2-1; D not resolved. Between the trimmed V and J ends, which lost 4 bases and 4 bases, there was a span of 6 bases. The CDR3 extends over 12 amino acids. Germline loops: CDR1 SGHRS, CDR2 YFSETQ. This chain's CDR3 is CASSRGYNEQFF. Here the CDR3 DNA reads TGCGCCAGCAGCCGAGGATACAATGAGCAGTTCTTC.

This clone was recorded a few times. Germline is not matched at one junction end, which may reflect a read error. The chain combines TRBV4-2 with TRBJ2-5; 8 nucleotides agree with TRBD2. Germline CDR1 is LGHNA and CDR2 is YNFKEQ. The CDR3 sequence is 16 residues long. The CDR3 DNA sequence: TGTGCCAGCAGCGAAAGTAGCGGGGAGACACAAGAGGCCCAGTACTTC. Translation gives CASSESSGETQEAQYF.

This rearrangement joins TRBV6-5 to TRBJ2-1, with TRBD2 matching 8 bases. The CDR3 length is 14 residues. In germline, CDR1 is MNHEY, CDR2 SVGAGI. With 7 bases clipped from V and 7 bases from J, the junction kept 9 bases outside the gene matches. CDR3 sequence reads: CASMTGTSTNEQFF. The CDR3 DNA follows: TGTGCCAGCATGACGGGGACTAGTACTAATGAGCAGTTCTTC.